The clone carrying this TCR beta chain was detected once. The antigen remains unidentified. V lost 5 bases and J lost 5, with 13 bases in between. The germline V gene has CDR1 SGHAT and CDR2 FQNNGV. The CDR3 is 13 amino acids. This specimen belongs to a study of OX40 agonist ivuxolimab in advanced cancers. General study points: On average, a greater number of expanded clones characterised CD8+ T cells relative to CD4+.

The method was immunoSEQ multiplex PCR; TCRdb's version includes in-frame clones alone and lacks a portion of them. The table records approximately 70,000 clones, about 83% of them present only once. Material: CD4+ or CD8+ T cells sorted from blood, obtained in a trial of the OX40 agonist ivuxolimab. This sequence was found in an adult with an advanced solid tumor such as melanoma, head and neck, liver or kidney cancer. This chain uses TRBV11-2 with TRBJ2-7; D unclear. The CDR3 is CASSLDLLDEQYF. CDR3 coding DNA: TGTGCCAGCAGCCTGGACCTTTTAGACGAGCAGTACTTC. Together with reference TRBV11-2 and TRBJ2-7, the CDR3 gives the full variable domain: EAGVAQSPRYKIIEKRQSVAFWCNPISGHATLYWYQQILGQGPKLLIQFQNNGVVDDSQLPKDRFSAERLKGVDSTLKIQPAKLEDSAVYLCASSLDLLDEQYFGPGTRLTVT.